A selection of T cell receptor beta chains follows, all from one sample in a study of T cells in Graves' hyperthyroidism and ophthalmopathy. One entry per CDR3 protein, called by TCRdb with MiXCR from the multiplex PCR reads. The sample consists of 540,000 or so distinct CDR3 sequences, roughly 14% of them appearing once. Material: blood. These receptors were obtained from a woman aged 25 to 45 with Graves' hyperthyroidism. CDR3s include the opening cysteine and the closing phenylalanine or tryptophan. D genes are given only for firm matches. Size is omitted from some rows. Given values are once, few, many or a class for expanded clones.

TRBV6-1	TRBD2	TRBJ2-1	many	CASSDFSGSLYNEQFF	TGTGCCAGCAGTGACTTCAGCGGGAGTTTGTACAATGAGCAGTTCTTC
TRBV29-1	TRBD1	TRBJ2-5	few	CSVELQGTETQYF	TGCAGCGTTGAATTACAGGGGACAGAGACCCAGTACTTC
TRBV11-2	TRBD1	TRBJ1-1	-	CASSSGTDEAFF	TGTGCCAGCAGCTCCGGGACAGATGAAGCTTTCTTT
TRBV3-1	TRBD2	TRBJ2-7	many	CASSQRGTGAYEQYF	TGTGCCAGCAGCCAGCGGGGGACCGGAGCCTACGAGCAGTACTTC
TRBV5-6	TRBD1	TRBJ2-3	-	CASTPGQGSADTQYF	TGTGCCAGCACCCCGGGACAGGGGTCAGCAGATACGCAGTATTTT
TRBV6-2/TRBV6-3	-	TRBJ2-1	-	CASSDSRASEQFF	TGTGCCAGCAGTGACTCCAGGGCCAGTGAGCAGTTCTTC
TRBV27	-	TRBJ1-5	few	CASSLRGYSNQPQHF	TGTGCCAGCAGTTTAAGGGGATATAGCAATCAGCCCCAGCATTTT
TRBV20-1	TRBD2	TRBJ2-5	-	CSARDSGGDQETQYF	TGCAGTGCTAGGGATAGCGGGGGGGATCAAGAGACCCAGTACTTC
TRBV15	TRBD1	TRBJ2-1	-	CATSRRGQADLEQFF	TGTGCCACCAGCAGACGGGGACAGGCCGATTTGGAGCAGTTCTTC
TRBV29-1	TRBD1	TRBJ1-1	few	CSVESTGDTEAFF	TGCAGCGTTGAATCGACAGGGGACACTGAAGCTTTCTTT
TRBV24-1	TRBD2	TRBJ2-3	-	CATSGTSGSLDTQYF	TGTGCCACCAGCGGGACTAGCGGGAGCTTAGATACGCAGTATTTT
TRBV9	-	TRBJ2-2	-	CASSTWGTGELFF	TGTGCCAGCAGCACCTGGGGGACCGGGGAGCTGTTTTTT
TRBV7-6	-	TRBJ2-1	few	CASSLDYGNEQFF	TGTGCCAGCAGCTTAGATTATGGGAATGAGCAGTTCTTC
TRBV20-1	TRBD1	TRBJ1-1	many	CSARRPGQGNTEAFF	TGCAGTGCTAGGCGACCGGGACAGGGGAACACTGAAGCTTTCTTT
TRBV5-8	TRBD2	TRBJ2-7	-	CASSFPLAGAHEQYF	TGTGCCAGCAGCTTTCCGCTAGCGGGAGCGCACGAGCAGTACTTC
TRBV6-2/TRBV6-3	TRBD1	TRBJ1-5	few	CASSSEPGTGYIQPQHF	TGTGCCAGCAGTTCCGAACCCGGGACAGGGTATATTCAGCCCCAGCATTTT
TRBV20-1	-	TRBJ1-4	-	CSARENEKLFF	TGCAGTGCCCGGGAAAATGAAAAACTGTTTTTT
TRBV3-1	TRBD2	TRBJ2-1	many	CASSQGTSGNEQFF	TGTGCCAGCAGCCAAGGGACTAGCGGGAATGAGCAGTTCTTC
TRBV7-2	-	TRBJ2-4	few	CASSLRGTGENIQYF	TGTGCCAGCAGCTTACGCGGGACGGGAGAAAACATTCAGTACTTC
TRBV9	-	TRBJ1-2	few	CASSVGHDGGYGYTF	TGTGCCAGCAGCGTAGGACACGATGGAGGCTATGGCTACACCTTC
TRBV7-2	-	TRBJ1-2	many	CASSLVKTGSYGYTF	TGTGCCAGCAGCTTAGTTAAAACAGGGTCCTATGGCTACACCTTC
TRBV29-1	TRBD2	TRBJ2-1	-	CSVESGLAENNEQFF	TGCAGCGTTGAATCTGGGCTAGCGGAGAACAATGAGCAGTTCTTC
TRBV20-1	TRBD1	TRBJ1-1	many	CSAGQYEAFF	TGCAGTGCGGGACAGTATGAAGCTTTCTTT
TRBV30	-	TRBJ1-2	few	CAWKQDGYYGYTF	TGTGCCTGGAAACAGGACGGATATTATGGCTACACCTTC
TRBV6-2/TRBV6-3	-	TRBJ2-5	few	CASTNPGQQETQYF	TGTGCCAGCACCAACCCGGGACAACAAGAGACCCAGTACTTC